A single TCR beta chain is shown here with its context. Germline V gene lookup returns CDR1 SGHNT and CDR2 YENEEA. V was pared by 0 bases and J by 5 bases, with 6 bases between. The length of the CDR3 is 13 residues. The data originate from a study of OX40 agonist ivuxolimab in advanced cancers. As for the study in general: Patient treatment consisted of intravenous ivuxolimab administration every 2 weeks at 0.01 to 10 mg/kg. From roughly 20 to 90 years was the age range, with a mean of about 56 years, and around 83% were male.

Repertoires were generated with immunoSEQ multiplex PCR, while TCRdb's copy carries only in-frame clones and drops some. Here the sample spans about 79,000 clones, about 91% being singletons. The gene calls are TRBV11-3 and TRBJ2-3, with D uncertain. The sequence was collected from an adult with an advanced solid tumor such as melanoma, head and neck, liver or kidney cancer. This material consisted of CD4+ or CD8+ T cells sorted from blood, taken in a trial of the OX40 agonist ivuxolimab. CDR3 bases: TGTGCCAGCAGCTTAGATTCCCGAGATACGCAGTATTTT. Amino acids: CASSLDSRDTQYF.